This T cell receptor (beta chain) was captured by sequencing in a study of cytomegalovirus exposure and HLA in healthy donors. Study-level findings and limits: It was reportedly the case that the classifier diagnosed cytomegalovirus status with high specificity and sensitivity.

Germline V gene lookup returns CDR1 SGHRS and CDR2 YFSETQ. The CDR3 extends over 15 amino acids. Trimming took 5 bases from V and 7 from J, leaving 16 bases between them. Comments on this clone: Antigen: not known.

Amplification used 60 Vbeta primers and 13 Jbeta primers. Sequencing was performed with immunoSEQ multiplex PCR; in TCRdb, only in-frame clones are kept and a portion is missing. The profile shows roughly 180,000 clones, 75% to 90% of them singletons. The sequence was collected from a man in his late teens or twenties in good health and CMV-seropositive. Sequencing was done on a sample of PBMCs. The chain combines TRBV5-1 with TRBJ1-6; maybe TRBD1 (5 bases). The CDR3 nucleotides are TGCGCCAGCAGAGGTTGGGCGGACATGAATTCACCCCTCCACTTT. Protein sequence: CASRGWADMNSPLHF.